The present entry profiles one TCR beta chain with its context. Germline V CDR1 and CDR2: SGDLS, YYNGEE. This CDR3 comprises 15 residues. Trimming took 0 bases from V and 4 from J; bases not matched to a gene: 3. This record comes from a study of CD8+ T cells in alopecia areata. cDNA reverse transcribed from extracted RNA served as the sequencing template. Sequencing was performed with immunoSEQ multiplex PCR; in TCRdb, only in-frame clones are kept and a portion is missing. The table shows around 99,000 clones, with around 84% occurring only once. The treatment: oral pan-JAK inhibitor, 5-10 mg twice daily.

The chain combines TRBV9 with TRBJ2-5; 10 bases line up with TRBD1. This specimen was CD8+ T cells sorted from blood, taken at week 24, from a patient treated with tofacitinib. The sequence was obtained from a human donor with alopecia areata. The chain's CDR3 is CASSVERTGGETQYF. The CDR3 region has the DNA TGTGCCAGCAGCGTAGAGAGGACAGGGGGAGAGACCCAGTACTTC.